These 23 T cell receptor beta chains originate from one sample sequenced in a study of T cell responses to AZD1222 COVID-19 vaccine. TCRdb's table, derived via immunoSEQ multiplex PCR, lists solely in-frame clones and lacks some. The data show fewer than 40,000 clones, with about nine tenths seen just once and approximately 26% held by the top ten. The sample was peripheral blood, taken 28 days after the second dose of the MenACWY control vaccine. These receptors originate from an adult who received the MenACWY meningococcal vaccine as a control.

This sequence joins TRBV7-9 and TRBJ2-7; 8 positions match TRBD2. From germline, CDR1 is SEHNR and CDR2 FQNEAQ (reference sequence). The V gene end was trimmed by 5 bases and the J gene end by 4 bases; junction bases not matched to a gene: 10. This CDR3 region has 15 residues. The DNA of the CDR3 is TGTGCCAGCAGCCAAACCGGGACTAGTTTTTACGAGCAGTACTTC. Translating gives CASSQTGTSFYEQYF.

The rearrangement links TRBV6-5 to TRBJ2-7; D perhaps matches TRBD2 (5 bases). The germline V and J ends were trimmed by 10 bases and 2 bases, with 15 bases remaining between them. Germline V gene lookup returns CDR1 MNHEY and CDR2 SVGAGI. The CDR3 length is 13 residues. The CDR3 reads CATEEPTPYEQYF. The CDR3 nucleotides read TGTGCCACGGAGGAGCCAACTCCCTACGAGCAGTACTTC.

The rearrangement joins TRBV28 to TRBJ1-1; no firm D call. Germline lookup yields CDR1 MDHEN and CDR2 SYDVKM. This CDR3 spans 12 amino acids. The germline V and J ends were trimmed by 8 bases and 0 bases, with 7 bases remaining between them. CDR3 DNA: TGTGCCAGCGGCCAGTTGAACACTGAAGCTTTCTTT. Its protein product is CASGQLNTEAFF.

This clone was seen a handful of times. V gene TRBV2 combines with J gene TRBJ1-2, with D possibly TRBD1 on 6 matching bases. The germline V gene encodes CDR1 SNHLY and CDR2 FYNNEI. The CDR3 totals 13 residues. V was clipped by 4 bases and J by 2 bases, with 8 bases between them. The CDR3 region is CASSGGANYGYTF. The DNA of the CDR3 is TGTGCCAGCAGTGGGGGGGCAAACTATGGCTACACCTTC.

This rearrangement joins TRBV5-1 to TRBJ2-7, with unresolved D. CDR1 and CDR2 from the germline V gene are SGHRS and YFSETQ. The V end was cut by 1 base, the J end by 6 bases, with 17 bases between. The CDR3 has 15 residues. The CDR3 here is CASSLRPSAEGEQYF. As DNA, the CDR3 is TGCGCCAGCAGCTTGAGGCCCTCGGCCGAAGGCGAGCAGTACTTC.

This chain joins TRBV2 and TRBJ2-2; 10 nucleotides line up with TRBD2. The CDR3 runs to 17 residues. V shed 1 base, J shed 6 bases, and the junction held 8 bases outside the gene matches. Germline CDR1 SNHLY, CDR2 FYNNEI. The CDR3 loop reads CASSEELAGERAGELFF. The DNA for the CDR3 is TGTGCCAGCAGTGAAGAGCTAGCGGGAGAGCGGGCCGGGGAGCTGTTTTTT.

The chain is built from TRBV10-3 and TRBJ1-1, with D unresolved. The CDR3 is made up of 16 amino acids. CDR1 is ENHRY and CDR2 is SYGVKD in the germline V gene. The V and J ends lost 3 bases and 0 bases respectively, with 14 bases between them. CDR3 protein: CAISDNSGLLNTEAFF. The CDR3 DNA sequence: TGTGCCATCAGTGATAATTCAGGACTGTTGAACACTGAAGCTTTCTTT.

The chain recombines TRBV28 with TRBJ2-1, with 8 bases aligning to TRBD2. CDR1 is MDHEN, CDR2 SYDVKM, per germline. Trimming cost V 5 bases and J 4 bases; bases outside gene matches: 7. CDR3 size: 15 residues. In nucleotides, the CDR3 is TGTGCCAGCAGTGCCTTGGAGCGGGAGTACAATGAGCAGTTCTTC. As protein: CASSALEREYNEQFF.

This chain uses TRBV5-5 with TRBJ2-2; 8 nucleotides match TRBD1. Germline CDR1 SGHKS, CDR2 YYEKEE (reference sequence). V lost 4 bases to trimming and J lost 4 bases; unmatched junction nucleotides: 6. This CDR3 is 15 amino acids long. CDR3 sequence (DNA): TGTGCCAGCAGCAGGACAGGGTTGGTCACCGGGGAGCTGTTTTTT. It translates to CASSRTGLVTGELFF.

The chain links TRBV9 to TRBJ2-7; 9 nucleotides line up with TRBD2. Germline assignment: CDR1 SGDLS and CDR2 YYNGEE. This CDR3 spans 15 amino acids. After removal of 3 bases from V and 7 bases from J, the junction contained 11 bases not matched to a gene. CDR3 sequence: CASSAIAGEEGEQYF. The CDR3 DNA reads TGTGCCAGCAGCGCCATAGCGGGAGAGGAAGGGGAGCAGTACTTC.

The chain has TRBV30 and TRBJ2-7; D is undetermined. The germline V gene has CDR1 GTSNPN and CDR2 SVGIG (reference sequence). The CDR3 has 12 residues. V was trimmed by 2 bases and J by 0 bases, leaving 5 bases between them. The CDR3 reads CAWSKSSYEQYF. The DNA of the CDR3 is TGTGCCTGGAGTAAGAGCTCCTACGAGCAGTACTTC.

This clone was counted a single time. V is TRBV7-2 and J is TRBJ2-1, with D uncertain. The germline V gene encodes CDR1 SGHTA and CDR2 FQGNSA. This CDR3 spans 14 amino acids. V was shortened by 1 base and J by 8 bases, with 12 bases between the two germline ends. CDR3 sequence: CASSLGRTMYEQFF. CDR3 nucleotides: TGTGCCAGCAGCTTAGGGCGAACCATGTATGAGCAGTTCTTC.

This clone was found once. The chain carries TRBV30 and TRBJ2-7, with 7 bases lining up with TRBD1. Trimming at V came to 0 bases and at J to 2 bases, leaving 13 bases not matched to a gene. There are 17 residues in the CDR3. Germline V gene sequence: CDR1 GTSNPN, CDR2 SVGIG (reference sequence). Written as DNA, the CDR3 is TGTGCCTGGAGTGTCCGATACAGGGGTTTAGACGCCTACGAGCAGTACTTC. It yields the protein CAWSVRYRGLDAYEQYF.

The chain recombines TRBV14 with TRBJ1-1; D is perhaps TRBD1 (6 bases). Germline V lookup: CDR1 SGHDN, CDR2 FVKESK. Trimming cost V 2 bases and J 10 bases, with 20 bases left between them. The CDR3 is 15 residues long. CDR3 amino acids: CASSQTGTPWLGAFF. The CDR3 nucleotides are TGTGCCAGCAGCCAAACAGGGACTCCCTGGCTGGGAGCTTTCTTT.

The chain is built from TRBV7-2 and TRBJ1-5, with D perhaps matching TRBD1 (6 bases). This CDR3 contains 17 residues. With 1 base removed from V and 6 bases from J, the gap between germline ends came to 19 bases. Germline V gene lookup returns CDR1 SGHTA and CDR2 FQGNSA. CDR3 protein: CASSLDLGQGLIQPQHF. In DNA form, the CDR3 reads TGTGCCAGCAGCTTAGACTTGGGGCAGGGGTTGATTCAGCCCCAGCATTTT.

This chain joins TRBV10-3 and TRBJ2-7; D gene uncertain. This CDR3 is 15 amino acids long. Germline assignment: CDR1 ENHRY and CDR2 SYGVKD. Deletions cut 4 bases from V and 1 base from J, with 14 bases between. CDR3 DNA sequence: TGTGCCATCAGTGGGGCTCCGGACGGTTCCTACGAGCAGTACTTC. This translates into CAISGAPDGSYEQYF.

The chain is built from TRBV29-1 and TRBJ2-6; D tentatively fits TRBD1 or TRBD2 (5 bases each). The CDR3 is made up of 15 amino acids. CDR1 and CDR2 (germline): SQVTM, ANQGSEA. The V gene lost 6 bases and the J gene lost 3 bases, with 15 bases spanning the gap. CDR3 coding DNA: TGCAGCGTCCTGCAGGGCCGGGATGGGGCCAACGTCCTGACTTTC. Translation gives CSVLQGRDGANVLTF.

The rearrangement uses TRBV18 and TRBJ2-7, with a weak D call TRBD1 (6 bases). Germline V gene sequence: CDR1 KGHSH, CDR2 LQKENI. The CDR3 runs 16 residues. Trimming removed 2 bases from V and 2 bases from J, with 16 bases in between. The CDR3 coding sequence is TGTGCCAGCTCACCAGGGGTCGGGAAGGGGGCCTACGAGCAGTACTTC. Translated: CASSPGVGKGAYEQYF.

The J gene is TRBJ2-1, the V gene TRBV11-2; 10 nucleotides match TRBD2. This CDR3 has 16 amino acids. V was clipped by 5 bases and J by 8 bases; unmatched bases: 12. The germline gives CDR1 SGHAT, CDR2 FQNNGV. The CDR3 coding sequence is TGTGCCAGCAGCCAGGGACTAGCGCTCCCTACCCATGAGCAGTTCTTC. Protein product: CASSQGLALPTHEQFF. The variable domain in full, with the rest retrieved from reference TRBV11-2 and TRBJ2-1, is EAGVAQSPRYKIIEKRQSVAFWCNPISGHATLYWYQQILGQGPKLLIQFQNNGVVDDSQLPKDRFSAERLKGVDSTLKIQPAKLEDSAVYLCASSQGLALPTHEQFFGPGTRLTVL.

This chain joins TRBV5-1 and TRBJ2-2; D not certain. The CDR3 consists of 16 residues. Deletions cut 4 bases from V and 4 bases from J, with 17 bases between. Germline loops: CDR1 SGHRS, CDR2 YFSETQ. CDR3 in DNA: TGCGCCAGCAGCCTCCGATTCGACCATGGCACCGGGGAGCTGTTTTTT. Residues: CASSLRFDHGTGELFF. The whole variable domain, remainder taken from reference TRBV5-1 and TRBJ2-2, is KAGVTQTPRYLIKTRGQQVTLSCSPISGHRSVSWYQQTPGQGLQFLFEYFSETQRNKGNFPGRFSGRQFSNSRSEMNVSTLELGDSALYLCASSLRFDHGTGELFFGEGSRLTVL.

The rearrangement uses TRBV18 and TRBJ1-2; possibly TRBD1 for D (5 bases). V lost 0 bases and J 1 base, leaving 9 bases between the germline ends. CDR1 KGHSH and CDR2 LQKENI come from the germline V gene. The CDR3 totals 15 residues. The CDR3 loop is CASSPPGTYNYGYTF. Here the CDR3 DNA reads TGTGCCAGCTCACCACCCGGGACTTATAACTATGGCTACACCTTC. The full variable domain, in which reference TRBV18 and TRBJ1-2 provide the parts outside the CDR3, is NAGVMQNPRHLVRRRGQEARLRCSPMKGHSHVYWYRQLPEEGLKFMVYLQKENIIDESGMPKERFSAEFPKEGPSILRIQQVVRGDSAAYFCASSPPGTYNYGYTFGSGTRLTVV.

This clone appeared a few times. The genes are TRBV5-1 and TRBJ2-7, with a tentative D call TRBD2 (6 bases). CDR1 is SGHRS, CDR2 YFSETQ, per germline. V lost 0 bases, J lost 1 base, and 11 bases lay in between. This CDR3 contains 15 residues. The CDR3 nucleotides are TGCGCCAGCAGCTTGGGGGCCGGGGGATCCTACGAGCAGTACTTC. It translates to CASSLGAGGSYEQYF.

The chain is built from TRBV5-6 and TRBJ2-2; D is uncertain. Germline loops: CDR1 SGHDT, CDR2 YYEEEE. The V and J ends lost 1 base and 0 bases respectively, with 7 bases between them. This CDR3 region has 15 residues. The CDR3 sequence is CASSLWHSNTGELFF. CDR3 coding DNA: TGTGCCAGCAGCTTGTGGCACTCGAACACCGGGGAGCTGTTTTTT.